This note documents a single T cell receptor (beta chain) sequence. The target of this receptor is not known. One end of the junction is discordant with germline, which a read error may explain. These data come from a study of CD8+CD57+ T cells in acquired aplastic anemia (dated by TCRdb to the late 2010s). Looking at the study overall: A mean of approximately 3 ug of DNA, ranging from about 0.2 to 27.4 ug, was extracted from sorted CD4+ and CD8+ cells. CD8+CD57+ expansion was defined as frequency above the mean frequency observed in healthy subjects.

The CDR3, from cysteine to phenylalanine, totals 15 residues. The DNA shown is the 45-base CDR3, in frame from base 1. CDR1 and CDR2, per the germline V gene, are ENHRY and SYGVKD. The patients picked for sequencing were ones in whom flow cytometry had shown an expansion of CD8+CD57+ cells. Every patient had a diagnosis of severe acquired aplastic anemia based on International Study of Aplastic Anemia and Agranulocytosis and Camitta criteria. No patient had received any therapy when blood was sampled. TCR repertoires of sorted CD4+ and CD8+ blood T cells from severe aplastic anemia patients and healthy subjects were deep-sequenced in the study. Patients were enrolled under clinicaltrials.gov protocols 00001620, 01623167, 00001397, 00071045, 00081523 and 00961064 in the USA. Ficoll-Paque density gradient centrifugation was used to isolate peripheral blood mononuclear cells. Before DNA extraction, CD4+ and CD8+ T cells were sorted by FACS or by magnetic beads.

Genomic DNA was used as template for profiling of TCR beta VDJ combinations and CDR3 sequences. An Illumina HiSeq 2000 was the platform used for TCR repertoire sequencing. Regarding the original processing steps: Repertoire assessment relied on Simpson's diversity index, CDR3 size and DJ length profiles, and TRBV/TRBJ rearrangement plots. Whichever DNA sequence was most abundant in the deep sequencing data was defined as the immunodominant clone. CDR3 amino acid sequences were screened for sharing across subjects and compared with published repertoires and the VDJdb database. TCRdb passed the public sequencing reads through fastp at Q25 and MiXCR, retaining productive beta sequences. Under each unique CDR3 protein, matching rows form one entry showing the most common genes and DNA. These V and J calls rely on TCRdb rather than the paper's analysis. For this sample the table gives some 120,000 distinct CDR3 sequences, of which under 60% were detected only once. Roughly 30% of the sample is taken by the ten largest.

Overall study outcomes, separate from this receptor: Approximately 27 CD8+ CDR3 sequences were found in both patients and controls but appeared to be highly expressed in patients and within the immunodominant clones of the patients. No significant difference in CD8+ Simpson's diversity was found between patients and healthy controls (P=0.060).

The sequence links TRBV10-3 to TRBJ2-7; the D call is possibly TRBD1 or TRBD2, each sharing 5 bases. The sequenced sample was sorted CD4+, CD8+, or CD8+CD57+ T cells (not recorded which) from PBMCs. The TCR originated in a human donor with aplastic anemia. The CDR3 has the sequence CATSDSGTSSYEQYF. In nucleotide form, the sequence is TGTGCCACCAGTGATTCCGGGACCAGCTCCTACGAGCAGTACTTC.